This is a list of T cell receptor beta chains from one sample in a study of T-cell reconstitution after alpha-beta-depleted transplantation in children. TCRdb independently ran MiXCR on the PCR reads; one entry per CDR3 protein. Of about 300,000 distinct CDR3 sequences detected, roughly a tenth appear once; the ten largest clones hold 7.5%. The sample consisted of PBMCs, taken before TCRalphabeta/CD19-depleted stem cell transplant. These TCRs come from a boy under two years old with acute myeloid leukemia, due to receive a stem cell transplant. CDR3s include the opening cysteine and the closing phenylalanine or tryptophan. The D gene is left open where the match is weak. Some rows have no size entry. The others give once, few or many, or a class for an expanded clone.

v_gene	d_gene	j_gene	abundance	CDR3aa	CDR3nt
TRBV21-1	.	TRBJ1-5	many	CASTRETGHYSNQPQHF	TGTGCCAGCACCCGGGAGACGGGCCATTATAGCAATCAGCCCCAGCATTTT
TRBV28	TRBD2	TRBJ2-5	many	CASSLQRGGKETQYF	TGTGCCAGCAGTCTCCAGCGGGGGGGCAAAGAGACCCAGTACTTC
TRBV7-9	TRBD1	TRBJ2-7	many	CASRRQGPGDEQYF	TGTGCCAGCAGACGACAGGGCCCGGGTGACGAGCAGTACTTC
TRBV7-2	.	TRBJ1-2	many	CASSLVRAQNGYTF	TGTGCCAGCAGCTTAGTAAGGGCTCAAAATGGCTACACCTTC
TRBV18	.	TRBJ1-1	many	CASSSGRGVTEAFF	TGTGCCAGCTCTTCAGGGAGGGGAGTCACTGAAGCTTTCTTT
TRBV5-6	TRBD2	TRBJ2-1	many	CASSPSGISYNEQFF	TGTGCCAGCAGCCCTAGCGGTATCTCCTACAATGAGCAGTTCTTC
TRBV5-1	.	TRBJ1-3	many	CASSPRVGGGNTIYF	TGCGCCAGCAGCCCTCGTGTCGGGGGCGGCAACACCATATATTTT
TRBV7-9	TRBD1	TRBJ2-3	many	CASSSPGTGKDFSF	TGTGCCAGCAGCTCACCCGGGACAGGGAAGGACTTCTCTTTT
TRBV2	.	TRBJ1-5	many	CASKPTGDSNQPQHF	TGTGCCAGCAAGCCGACAGGTGATAGCAATCAGCCCCAGCATTTT
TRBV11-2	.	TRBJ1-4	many	CASSINKGGGDEKLFF	TGTGCCAGCAGCATTAACAAGGGAGGGGGGGATGAAAAACTGTTTTTT
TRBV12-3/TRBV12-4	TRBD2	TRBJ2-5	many	CASSPSGRIETQYF	TGTGCCAGCAGCCCTAGCGGGAGAATTGAGACCCAGTACTTC
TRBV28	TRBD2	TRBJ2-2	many	CASNEAGVGTGELFF	TGTGCCAGCAATGAAGCGGGAGTAGGTACCGGGGAGCTGTTTTTT
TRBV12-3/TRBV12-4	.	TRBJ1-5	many	CASSSRGYSNQPQHF	TGTGCCAGCAGCTCCAGGGGATATAGCAATCAGCCCCAGCATTTT
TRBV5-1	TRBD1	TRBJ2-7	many	CASSSAPGQGYGEQYF	TGCGCCAGCAGCTCGGCTCCGGGACAGGGATACGGCGAGCAGTACTTC
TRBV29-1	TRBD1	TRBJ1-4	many	CSVTGTAVEKLFF	TGCAGCGTGACCGGGACAGCGGTTGAAAAACTGTTTTTT
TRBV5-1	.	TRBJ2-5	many	CASSLRPQETQYF	TGCGCCAGCAGCTTGAGGCCCCAGGAGACCCAGTACTTC
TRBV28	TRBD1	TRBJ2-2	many	CASLLQGAGGELFF	TGTGCCAGCCTTTTACAGGGGGCCGGCGGGGAGCTGTTTTTT
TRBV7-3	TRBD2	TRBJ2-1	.	CASSRSGRNEQFF	TGTGCCAGCAGCCGTAGCGGGAGGAATGAGCAGTTCTTC
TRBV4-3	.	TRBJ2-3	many	CASSPSLVPSTDTQYF	TGCGCCAGCAGCCCGTCTCTAGTACCTAGCACAGATACGCAGTATTTT
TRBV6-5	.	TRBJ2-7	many	CASSYSGRSEQYF	TGTGCCAGCAGTTACTCGGGGAGGAGCGAGCAGTACTTC
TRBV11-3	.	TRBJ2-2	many	CASSPRPNTGELFF	TGTGCCAGCAGCCCGCGGCCGAACACCGGGGAGCTGTTTTTT
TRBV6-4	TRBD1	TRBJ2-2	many	CASSPTGPGELFF	TGTGCCAGCAGTCCGACAGGGCCCGGGGAGCTGTTTTTT
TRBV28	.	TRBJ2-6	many	CASSITRPLRANVLTF	TGTGCCAGCAGTATTACACGGCCTTTACGGGCCAACGTCCTGACTTTC
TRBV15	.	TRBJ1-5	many	CATSRVPHQPQHF	TGTGCCACCAGCAGAGTCCCCCATCAGCCCCAGCATTTT
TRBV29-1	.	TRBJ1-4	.	CSVVGETNEKLFF	TGCAGCGTTGTCGGGGAAACTAATGAAAAACTGTTTTTT
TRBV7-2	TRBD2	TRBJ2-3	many	CASSPRGAVPDTQYF	TGTGCCAGCAGCCCGCGGGGGGCTGTGCCAGATACGCAGTATTTT
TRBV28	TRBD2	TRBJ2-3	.	CASLLARWTTHTRHTQYF	TGTGCCAGCCTACTAGCGCGTTGGACGACACACACACGACATACGCAGTATTTT
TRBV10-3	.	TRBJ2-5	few	CASGLETQYF	TGTGCCTCAGGGTTGGAGACCCAGTACTTC
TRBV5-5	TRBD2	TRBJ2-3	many	CATLGGNTDTQYF	TGTGCCACCCTGGGAGGGAACACAGATACGCAGTATTTT
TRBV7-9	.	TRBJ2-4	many	CASSLSNTREAKNIQYF	TGTGCCAGCAGCTTATCTAATACAAGGGAGGCCAAAAACATTCAGTACTTC
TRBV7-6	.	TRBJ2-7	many	CASSLRLSYEQYF	TGTGCCAGCAGCTTACGTCTCTCCTACGAGCAGTACTTC
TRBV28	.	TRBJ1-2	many	CASSLNALVPISYGYTF	TGTGCCAGCAGTTTAAACGCTTTGGTCCCTATAAGCTATGGCTACACCTTC
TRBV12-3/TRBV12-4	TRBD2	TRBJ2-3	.	CASCFLYMGGAALDTQYF	TGTGCCAGCTGTTTCCTCTATATGGGAGGGGCGGCATTGGATACGCAGTATTTT
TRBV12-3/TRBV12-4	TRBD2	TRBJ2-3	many	CASTLAGDTDTQYF	TGTGCCAGCACTTTAGCGGGAGACACAGATACGCAGTATTTT
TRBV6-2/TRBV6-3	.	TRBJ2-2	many	CASSYRVRVSDLTGELFF	TGTGCCAGCAGTTACCGGGTTCGCGTAAGTGATCTCACCGGGGAGCTGTTTTTT
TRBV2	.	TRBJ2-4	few	CASLRDTENIQYF	TGTGCCAGCCTCCGGGACACGGAAAACATTCAGTACTTC
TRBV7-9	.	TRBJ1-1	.	CASTRENMNTEAFF	TGTGCCAGCACCCGCGAAAATATGAACACTGAAGCTTTCTTT
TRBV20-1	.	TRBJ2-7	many	CSAHTSGLSYEQYF	TGCAGTGCTCATACTAGTGGCCTCTCCTACGAGCAGTACTTC
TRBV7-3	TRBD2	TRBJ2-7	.	CASSLSGGKTYEQYF	TGTGCCAGCAGCTTGAGCGGGGGCAAGACCTACGAGCAGTACTTC
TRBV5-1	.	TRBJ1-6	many	CASSRGDGSPLHF	TGCGCCAGCAGCAGGGGTGATGGTTCACCCCTCCACTTT
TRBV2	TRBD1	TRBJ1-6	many	CASSDYRGNSPLHF	TGTGCCAGCAGTGACTACAGGGGGAATTCACCCCTCCACTTT
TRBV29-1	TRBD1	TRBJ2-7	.	CSVQGDRGWDYEQYF	TGCAGCGTTCAGGGGGACAGGGGATGGGACTACGAGCAGTACTTC
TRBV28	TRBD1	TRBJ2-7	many	CASSYGEDRVVDEQYF	TGTGCCAGCAGTTATGGGGAGGACAGGGTAGTGGACGAGCAGTACTTC
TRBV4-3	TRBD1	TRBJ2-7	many	CASSPHPGQGDHEQYF	TGCGCCAGCAGCCCCCATCCGGGACAGGGGGATCACGAGCAGTACTTC
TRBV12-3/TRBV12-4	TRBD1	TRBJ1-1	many	CASSSGTEVPRTEAFF	TGTGCCAGCAGTTCCGGGACAGAGGTTCCTCGCACTGAAGCTTTCTTT
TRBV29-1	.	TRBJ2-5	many	CSVARSETQYF	TGCAGCGTTGCCCGGAGTGAGACCCAGTACTTC
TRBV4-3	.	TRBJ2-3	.	CASSLNRGGTDTQYF	TGCGCCAGCAGCCTCAACAGGGGAGGGACAGATACGCAGTATTTT
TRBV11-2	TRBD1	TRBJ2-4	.	CASSLGQGRLAKNIQYF	TGTGCCAGCAGCTTAGGACAGGGAAGACTAGCCAAAAACATTCAGTACTTC
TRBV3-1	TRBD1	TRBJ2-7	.	CACTPGQGVIGYEQYF	TGTGCCTGCACCCCCGGACAGGGTGTGATAGGCTACGAGCAGTACTTC
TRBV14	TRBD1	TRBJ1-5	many	CASSQEDGTGGRYSNQPQHF	TGTGCCAGCAGCCAAGAAGACGGGACAGGGGGACGCTATAGCAATCAGCCCCAGCATTTT
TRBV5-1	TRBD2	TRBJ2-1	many	CASSLVGGVNEQFF	TGCGCCAGCAGCTTGGTGGGGGGGGTAAATGAGCAGTTCTTC
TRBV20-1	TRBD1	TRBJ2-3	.	CSARDGGQGYETQYF	TGCAGTGCTAGAGATGGGGGACAGGGGTATGAAACGCAGTATTTT
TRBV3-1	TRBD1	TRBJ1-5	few	CASSPDRVRNQPQHF	TGTGCCAGCAGCCCGGACAGGGTACGAAATCAGCCCCAGCATTTT
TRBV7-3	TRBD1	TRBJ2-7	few	CASSLYPRPTGQTYEQYF	TGTGCCAGCAGCTTATACCCCCGACCGACAGGGCAGACCTACGAGCAGTACTTC
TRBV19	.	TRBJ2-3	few	CASSIDSSRGDTQYF	TGTGCCAGTAGTATAGATAGCTCTCGGGGCGATACGCAGTATTTT
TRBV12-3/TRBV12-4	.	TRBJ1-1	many	CAISLTEAFF	TGTGCCATCAGTTTGACAGAAGCTTTCTTT
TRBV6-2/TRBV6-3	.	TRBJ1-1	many	CASLTGFRGTEAFF	TGTGCCAGCTTAACAGGGTTCCGGGGGACTGAAGCTTTCTTT
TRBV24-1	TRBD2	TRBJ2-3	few	CATSDTGTSYNTDTQYF	TGTGCCACCAGTGACACCGGGACTAGTTATAACACAGATACGCAGTATTTT
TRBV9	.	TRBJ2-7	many	CASSPRTGTTYEQYF	TGTGCCAGCAGCCCACGGACTGGAACTACCTACGAGCAGTACTTC
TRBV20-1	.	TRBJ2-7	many	CSASVRNTYEQYF	TGCAGTGCTAGCGTAAGGAATACCTACGAGCAGTACTTC